This T cell receptor (beta chain) is drawn from a study of T cell repertoires in cytomegalovirus infection. Study-wide background: Selection of CMV epitopes for the study included recently identified HLA-C-restricted and well-studied HLA-B-restricted ones. From public TCR beta signatures came an indication of both CMV infection and matching HLA type. Study results and caveats: Cumulative frequency of public TCR beta families picked out carriers of CMV plus the relevant HLA.

About this clonotype: Its antigen is as yet unknown. A read error is possible here, since a much larger clone lies one base away.

TCRdb analysed the reads with MiXCR anew, one entry per CDR3 protein. This sample has approximately 730,000 distinct CDR3 sequences, with 25% to 35% found just once. V shed 4 bases and J 3 bases; nucleotides not matched to a gene: 6. The CDR3 is 17 residues long. Germline CDR1 SEHNR, CDR2 FQNEAQ (reference sequence). The sequence was obtained from a human donor in good health (CMV status not recorded). Some clones in this sample may be carry-over from other donors' samples. This specimen consisted of cultured CD8+ T cells from PBMCs, obtained from culture after CMV antigen stimulation. The V call is TRBV7-9, the J call TRBJ2-3, with 14 bases identical to TRBD2. This CDR3 reads CASSCGLAGGKTDTQYF. DNA of the CDR3: TGTGCCAGCAGCTGCGGACTAGCGGGGGGCAAGACAGATACGCAGTATTTT.